Following are 25 T cell receptor beta chains from one sample sequenced in a study of early T cells in non-severe SARS-CoV-2 infection. MiXCR was run by TCRdb on the 5' RACE reads, yielding one entry per CDR3 protein. Counted here are roughly 88,000 distinct CDR3 sequences, around 13% occurring once; the ten biggest clones make up under 8%. Sequenced input: whole blood. The receptors stem from an adult who was a healthcare worker with PCR-confirmed SARS-CoV-2 infection or an uninfected control (not recorded which).

This clonotype was detected only a few times. The chain employs TRBV29-1 and TRBJ2-7; D may correspond to TRBD1 or TRBD2 (5 bases each). CDR3 size: 13 residues. CDR1 SQVTM and CDR2 ANQGSEA come from the germline V gene. The CDR3 nucleotides read TGCAGTTGTGGGACGGATCTCTCCTACGAGCAGTACTTC. It is translated as CSCGTDLSYEQYF.

This sequence joins TRBV7-2 and TRBJ2-1, with D unresolved. Germline-derived CDR1 and CDR2 are SGHTA and FQGNSA. The CDR3 consists of 15 residues. V was trimmed by 2 bases and J by 1 base, leaving 9 bases between them. CDR3 nucleotides: TGTGCCAGCAGCTTACAGGTTTTTTCCTACAATGAGCAGTTCTTC. This gives the protein CASSLQVFSYNEQFF. Looking up the rest from reference TRBV7-2 and TRBJ2-1 gives the full variable domain: GAGVSQSPSNKVTEKGKDVELRCDPISGHTALYWYRQSLGQGLEFLIYFQGNSAPDKSGLPSDRFSAERTGGSVSTLTIQRTQQEDSAVYLCASSLQVFSYNEQFFGPGTRLTVL.

This clonotype was seen only a few times. J is TRBJ2-3 and V is TRBV20-1, with 8 bases that match TRBD2. Germline lookup yields CDR1 DFQATT and CDR2 SNEGSKA (reference sequence). The CDR3 length is 13 residues. J lost 0 bases, V lost 6 bases, and 2 bases had no gene match. The CDR3 bases are TGCAGTGCCGGGGGGGGAAGCACAGATACGCAGTATTTT. Translated: CSAGGGSTDTQYF.

A few counts support this clonotype. The rearrangement uses TRBV7-3 and TRBJ1-3, with D hard to call. Germline assignment: CDR1 SGHTA and CDR2 FQGTGA. CDR3 length: 17 amino acids. The V gene lost 1 base and the J gene lost 2 bases, with 15 bases spanning the gap. The CDR3, as DNA: TGTGCCAGCAGCTTAATGGCAGGCATAGCTCCTGGAAACACCATATATTTT. Translating gives CASSLMAGIAPGNTIYF.

This clonotype ranks as medium-sized. The rearrangement links TRBV6-4 to TRBJ2-3, with 9 bases matching TRBD1. Germline assignment: CDR1 MRHNA and CDR2 SNTAGT. The ends lost 2 bases at V and 4 bases at J; junction bases unmatched: 1. CDR3 length equals 14 residues. CDR3 bases: TGTGCCAGCAGTGACGGGACAGGGCCAGATACGCAGTATTTT. Its protein is CASSDGTGPDTQYF.

This clonotype came up many times. J is TRBJ1-3 and V is TRBV12-3 or TRBV12-4; D ambiguous. The CDR3 spans 14 residues. Trimming left V 3 bases short and J 4 bases short, with 10 bases between. The CDR3 nucleotides are TGTGCCAGCAGTTTCACCGAACGCGGAAACACCATATATTTT. Translation: CASSFTERGNTIYF.

The chain is built from TRBV7-2 and TRBJ1-3, with D unresolved. The V end lost 4 bases, the J end lost 4 bases, and 8 bases lay between the germline ends. The germline CDR1 and CDR2 sequences are SGHTA and FQGNSA. The CDR3 has 13 residues. This CDR3 reads CASSSNGGNTIYF. CDR3 bases: TGTGCCAGCAGCTCAAATGGGGGAAACACCATATATTTT.

The chain recombines TRBV5-1 with TRBJ1-4, with D unclear. In germline, CDR1 is SGHRS, CDR2 YFSETQ. Trimming took off 3 bases at V and 7 bases at J, with 13 bases between the two ends. The CDR3 sequence is 14 residues long. This CDR3 is CASSSGLSGEKLFF. As DNA, the CDR3 is TGCGCCAGCAGCTCGGGTCTCAGCGGTGAAAAACTGTTTTTT.

This clonotype was seen a few times. The V call is TRBV6-4, the J call TRBJ2-2; 11 bases fit TRBD2. The germline V gene has CDR1 MRHNA and CDR2 SNTAGT. The CDR3 extends over 16 amino acids. J lost 4 bases, V lost 6 bases, and 7 bases had no gene match. CDR3 bases: TGTGCCAGCAGCCTAGCGGGGGGCCGGGGCACCGGGGAGCTGTTTTTT. Its protein product is CASSLAGGRGTGELFF.

The chain employs TRBV5-1 and TRBJ2-3; 9 nucleotides line up with TRBD1. J was trimmed by 11 bases and V by 5 bases; bases with no gene match: 15. The CDR3 contains 15 residues. Germline CDR1 and CDR2: SGHRS and YFSETQ. The DNA of the CDR3 is TGCGCCAGCAGGATGTCCCGGGACAGGGAACGGGGGCAGTATTTT. Protein product: CASRMSRDRERGQYF.

This chain connects TRBV28 to TRBJ2-3; D gene unclear. Germline V gene data show CDR1 as MDHEN and CDR2 as SYDVKM. V lost 4 bases and J lost 6, with 14 bases in between. This CDR3 has 14 residues. This CDR3 is CASSSPGASDTQYF. The CDR3 DNA sequence: TGTGCCAGCAGTTCCCCAGGAGCCTCCGATACGCAGTATTTT.

This clonotype has just a few counts. The chain uses TRBV5-1 and TRBJ2-3, with TRBD2 matching over 10 bases. The CDR3 is made up of 16 amino acids. Unmatched junction bases numbered 5, after V lost 2 bases and J lost 2 bases. The germline gives CDR1 SGHRS, CDR2 YFSETQ. The CDR3 nucleotides read TGCGCCAGCAGCTTTGCCGGGACTAGCGTCACAGATACGCAGTATTTT. It specifies CASSFAGTSVTDTQYF.

The V and J genes are TRBV5-1 and TRBJ2-7; TRBD2 aligns across 14 bases. V trimming: 4 bases; J trimming: 2 bases; junction bases outside the gene matches: 14. The CDR3 spans 19 residues. The germline gives CDR1 SGHRS, CDR2 YFSETQ. In DNA form, the CDR3 reads TGCGCCAGCAGCCCACGACCCCGACTAGCGGGGGGGACCGCCTACGAGCAGTACTTC. Translation: CASSPRPRLAGGTAYEQYF.

J is TRBJ1-3 and V is TRBV7-8, with TRBD1 matching 10 bases. The CDR3 is 15 residues long. With 5 bases clipped from V and 6 bases from J, the junction kept 7 bases outside the gene matches. Germline V gene data show CDR1 as SGHVS and CDR2 as FQNEAQ. In nucleotides, the CDR3 is TGTGCCAGCAGCGCAGGGACAGGGGCAGCAAACACCATATATTTT. Its protein product is CASSAGTGAANTIYF. Full variable domain (outside the CDR3, taken from reference TRBV7-8 and TRBJ1-3): GAGVSQSPRYKVAKRGQDVALRCDPISGHVSLFWYQQALGQGPEFLTYFQNEAQLDKSGLPSDRFFAERPEGSVSTLKIQRTQQEDSAVYLCASSAGTGAANTIYFGEGSWLTVV.

The chain is built from TRBV12-3 or TRBV12-4 and TRBJ2-5, with D possibly being TRBD1 or TRBD2 (6 bases each). CDR3 size: 14 residues. V lost 8 bases, J lost 5 bases, and 18 bases lay in between. The CDR3 DNA reads as TGTGCCAGCTGGCTGACGAGGGGGGCCGAGACCCAGTACTTC. Translated, it gives CASWLTRGAETQYF.

This chain uses TRBV15 with TRBJ2-5; D tentatively fits TRBD1 or TRBD2 (5 bases each). The CDR3 length is 16 residues. Trimming removed 3 bases from V and 5 bases from J, with 19 bases in between. CDR1 LNHNV and CDR2 YYDKDF come from the germline V gene (reference sequence). CDR3 DNA: TGTGCCACCAGCAGCAAATACCGGGACCGCCGGGAGACCCAGTACTTC. It encodes CATSSKYRDRRETQYF.

The J gene is TRBJ2-1, the V gene TRBV4-2, with D unclear. This CDR3 is built from 12 residues. The germline V and J ends were trimmed by 0 bases and 9 bases, with 6 bases remaining between them. The germline CDR1 and CDR2 sequences are LGHNA and YNFKEQ. CDR3 sequence: CASSQEGGEQFF. The CDR3, as DNA: TGTGCCAGCAGCCAAGAAGGTGGTGAGCAGTTCTTC.

The rearrangement links TRBV20-1 to TRBJ1-1, with TRBD1 identical over 8 bases. There are 12 residues in the CDR3. Germline V gene data show CDR1 as DFQATT and CDR2 as SNEGSKA (reference sequence). CDR3 bases: TGCAGCAGGACAGGGATCGACACTGAAGCTTTCTTT. Its translation is CSRTGIDTEAFF.

The V gene is TRBV4-1, the J gene TRBJ2-5; 9 nucleotides align to TRBD2. From germline, CDR1 is MGHRA and CDR2 YSYEKL. This CDR3 contains 17 residues. The ends lost 1 base at V and 7 bases at J; junction bases unmatched: 13. CDR3 coding DNA: TGCGCCAGCAGCCAAGGACCACGGGCTAGCGGGGAAGGGACCCAGTACTTC. The encoded protein is CASSQGPRASGEGTQYF.

This clonotype has only a few counts. The chain carries TRBV4-3 and TRBJ2-1; D might be TRBD2 (5 bases). Trimming cost V 2 bases and J 7 bases, with 18 bases left between them. The CDR3 spans 16 residues. Germline lookup yields CDR1 LGHNA and CDR2 YSLEER. CDR3 sequence reads: CASSQSPVDYDNEQFF. The DNA for the CDR3 is TGCGCCAGCAGCCAATCCCCAGTAGACTATGATAATGAGCAGTTCTTC.

This clonotype was seen more than once but under ten times. The CDR3 protein is CASSALTGGEQYF. CDR3 sequence (DNA): TGCGCCAGCAGCGCCTTAACAGGGGGCGAGCAGTACTTC. This chain links TRBV5-1 with TRBJ2-7, with TRBD1 identical over 8 bases. CDR1 is SGHRS and CDR2 is YFSETQ in the germline V gene. The ends lost 4 bases at V and 6 bases at J; junction bases unmatched: 6. The CDR3 runs 13 residues.

This clonotype was observed at least ten times. V usage is TRBV28 and J usage is TRBJ2-7, with D perhaps given as TRBD1 or TRBD2 (5 bases each). Germline V CDR1 and CDR2: MDHEN, SYDVKM. The CDR3 is made up of 13 amino acids. With 3 bases removed from V and 8 bases from J, the gap between germline ends came to 14 bases. CDR3 protein: CASSFPRWGQQYF. Written as DNA, the CDR3 is TGTGCCAGCAGTTTCCCTCGGTGGGGACAGCAGTACTTC.

This clonotype was observed a few times. One end of the junction varies from germline; a read error may be responsible. CDR3 sequence reads: CASSPGREETQYF. The CDR3 DNA is TGTGCTAGCAGCCCTGGAAGGGAAGAGACCCAGTACTTC. V gene TRBV7-7 combines with J gene TRBJ2-5; no reliable D call. The germline V gene encodes CDR1 SSHAT and CDR2 FNYEAQ (reference sequence). The CDR3 extends over 13 amino acids.

The gene calls are TRBV10-3 and TRBJ1-1; tentative D call: TRBD1 (6 bases). Germline lookup yields CDR1 ENHRY and CDR2 SYGVKD. The CDR3 contains 13 residues. V gave up 6 bases and J gave up 1 base, with 9 bases separating them. This CDR3 is CAISPDRNTEAFF. Written as DNA, the CDR3 is TGTGCCATCAGCCCGGACAGGAACACTGAAGCTTTCTTT.

This sequence joins TRBV20-1 and TRBJ2-7; D is uncertain. The CDR3 sequence is 12 residues long. Germline-derived CDR1 and CDR2 are DFQATT and SNEGSKA (reference sequence). Trimming removed 0 bases from V and 6 bases from J, with 9 bases in between. CDR3 in amino acids: CSARDMGLEQYF. In DNA, the CDR3 is TGCAGTGCTAGAGATATGGGTCTCGAGCAGTACTTC.